The next 21 T cell receptor beta chains were all read from a single sample in a study of blood T cell repertoires in COVID-19. TCRdb's copy holds only in-frame clones and misses some; the assay was immunoSEQ multiplex PCR. The table has some 670,000 clones, about 90% seen once. Sequencing used peripheral blood. Receptor source: a woman between 18 and 30 years old with acute or convalescent COVID-19.

The rearrangement joins TRBV24-1 to TRBJ2-5; TRBD2 matches 11 bases. CDR1 is KGHDR, CDR2 SFDVKD, per germline. Trimming cost V 2 bases and J 5 bases; bases outside gene matches: 18. The CDR3 is 20 residues long. CDR3 sequence: CATSDSRPGSSGGPGETQYF. CDR3 DNA sequence: TGTGCCACCAGTGATTCTCGCCCCGGCTCTAGCGGGGGGCCGGGGGAGACCCAGTACTTC.

For the CDR3, the DNA is TGTGCCAGTAGTATTGCAGGGGTGGGCACTGAAGCTTTCTTT. Its protein is CASSIAGVGTEAFF. The chain recombines TRBV19 with TRBJ1-1; D may be TRBD1 (6 bases). The germline V gene encodes CDR1 LNHDA and CDR2 SQIVND (reference sequence). This CDR3 has 14 amino acids. V dropped 3 bases and J dropped 4 bases, with 12 bases sitting between them.

J is TRBJ2-7 and V is TRBV30, with 15 bases matching TRBD2. The CDR3 length is 16 residues. Germline V CDR1 and CDR2: GTSNPN, SVGIG (reference sequence). With V trimmed by 7 bases and J by 0 bases, 7 bases remained unmatched. The CDR3 here is CAFSRTSGGASYEQYF. The CDR3 region has the DNA TGTGCCTTCTCACGGACTAGCGGGGGGGCCTCCTACGAGCAGTACTTC.

In its sample, this clone was seen once. The V call is TRBV11-2, the J call TRBJ2-7; 9 nucleotides line up with TRBD1. CDR3 length: 15 residues. V trimming: 1 base; J trimming: 2 bases; junction bases outside the gene matches: 3. Per germline, CDR1 SGHAT and CDR2 FQNNGV. In DNA, the CDR3 is TGTGCCAGCAGCTTAGTTTGGGACAGGGCCTACGAGCAGTACTTC. As protein: CASSLVWDRAYEQYF.

This clone was seen just once. V gene TRBV24-1 combines with J gene TRBJ1-4, with a tentative D call TRBD1 (5 bases). Per the germline V gene, CDR1 is KGHDR and CDR2 is SFDVKD. V was cut by 3 bases and J by 8 bases, with 24 bases left in between. This CDR3 comprises 18 residues. The CDR3 nucleotides are TGTGCCACCAGTGATCCGGCCTTTGGGGCCGAAGGACGAGAAAAACTGTTTTTT. Translated, it gives CATSDPAFGAEGREKLFF.

This clone has just one count. This chain links TRBV9 with TRBJ2-1; 9 bases match TRBD1. V lost 0 bases to trimming and J lost 6 bases; unmatched junction nucleotides: 4. Germline CDR1 reads SGDLS; CDR2 reads YYNGEE. This CDR3 region has 15 residues. This CDR3 is CASSVVGTGSNEQFF. In DNA, the CDR3 is TGTGCCAGCAGCGTAGTGGGGACAGGGAGCAATGAGCAGTTCTTC.

This chain links TRBV5-1 with TRBJ2-3; 15 nucleotides align to TRBD2. Germline loops: CDR1 SGHRS, CDR2 YFSETQ. The CDR3 covers 15 residues. Trimming at V came to 7 bases and at J to 14 bases, leaving 14 bases not matched to a gene. CDR3 sequence (DNA): TGCGCCAGCCAGAGGACTAGCGGGGGGGCCAGTTATGTGTATTTT. Protein product: CASQRTSGGASYVYF.

The V call is TRBV7-2, the J call TRBJ2-6, with unresolved D. V was pared by 7 bases and J by 2 bases, with 9 bases between. CDR3 length: 14 amino acids. Germline CDR1 reads SGHTA; CDR2 reads FQGNSA. The CDR3 loop is CASIMSAGANVLTF. For the CDR3, the DNA is TGTGCCAGCATTATGAGTGCTGGGGCCAACGTCCTGACTTTC.

The table lists this clone with a count of one. The chain employs TRBV3-1 (or the pseudogene TRBV3-2) and TRBJ1-2; 7 nucleotides align to TRBD1. Germline lookup yields CDR1 LGHDT and CDR2 YNNKEL (reference sequence). The CDR3 spans 13 residues. Trimming cost V 5 bases and J 3 bases; bases outside gene matches: 3. The CDR3 DNA sequence: TGTGCCAGCAGCGGGGACAGTTACTATGGCTACACCTTC. Translation: CASSGDSYYGYTF.

The V and J genes are TRBV11-2 and TRBJ1-1; no reliable D call. Germline values: CDR1 SGHAT, CDR2 FQNNGV. The CDR3 spans 15 residues. Trimming took 0 bases from V and 11 from J, leaving 19 bases between them. The DNA for the CDR3 is TGTGCCAGCAGCTTAGATCGGGGAGGGTTTTACGAGGCTTTCTTT. Protein: CASSLDRGGFYEAFF.

V is TRBV6-6 and J is TRBJ1-4, with D uncertain. Germline V gene lookup returns CDR1 MNHNY and CDR2 SVGAGI (reference sequence). V gave up 4 bases and J gave up 8 bases, with 11 bases separating them. CDR3 length: 13 residues. This CDR3 is CASSSRVEEKLFF. CDR3 coding DNA: TGTGCCAGCAGTTCGAGGGTAGAGGAAAAACTGTTTTTT.

This sequence joins TRBV12-3 or TRBV12-4 and TRBJ2-2, with unresolved D. The CDR3 runs to 13 residues. Trimming removed 6 bases from V and 0 bases from J, with 5 bases in between. This CDR3 reads CASSQSNTGELFF. For the CDR3, the DNA is TGTGCCAGCAGCCAATCGAACACCGGGGAGCTGTTTTTT.

The rearrangement joins TRBV13 to TRBJ1-2; 9 nucleotides align to TRBD1. Trimming at V came to 5 bases and at J to 6 bases, leaving 13 bases not matched to a gene. Looked up from germline, CDR1 is PRHDT and CDR2 is FYEKMQ (reference sequence). The CDR3 spans 16 residues. CDR3: CASSEDRGEVLDGYTF. CDR3 nucleotides: TGTGCCAGCAGCGAGGACAGGGGCGAGGTCCTCGATGGCTACACCTTC.

This chain links TRBV12-3 or TRBV12-4 with TRBJ2-1; TRBD1 matches at 9 bases. CDR3 length: 13 amino acids. V shed 4 bases, J shed 9 bases, and the junction held 4 bases outside the gene matches. CDR3 loop: CASSSRQGGEQFF. CDR3 coding DNA: TGTGCCAGCAGTTCCAGACAGGGGGGTGAGCAGTTCTTC.

The gene calls are TRBV7-9 and TRBJ2-3, with 7 bases fitting TRBD2. Germline V gene data show CDR1 as SEHNR and CDR2 as FQNEAQ (reference sequence). The CDR3 is 17 amino acids. With V trimmed by 4 bases and J by 6 bases, 16 bases remained unmatched. CDR3 sequence: CASSYPVYVGGTDTQYF. In DNA, the CDR3 is TGTGCCAGCAGCTACCCCGTGTATGTGGGGGGGACCGATACGCAGTATTTT.

V gene TRBV21-1 combines with J gene TRBJ1-2; the DNA was not compared with TRBD1, the D call given in the table. TRBV21-1 is reported as a pseudogene. The CDR3 has 14 amino acids. The DNA for the CDR3 is TGTGCCAGCAGCAACCCACAGGGACCCTATGGCTACACCTTC. Protein: CASSNPQGPYGYTF.

This chain joins TRBV9 and TRBJ2-7; 10 bases agree with TRBD1. V lost 4 bases, J lost 3 bases, and 1 base stayed unmatched. There are 13 residues in the CDR3. Looked up from germline, CDR1 is SGDLS and CDR2 is YYNGEE. The chain's CDR3 is CASSRTGGYEQYF. CDR3 coding DNA: TGTGCCAGCAGCAGGACAGGGGGCTACGAGCAGTACTTC.

The rearrangement links TRBV9 to TRBJ1-1, with 11 bases aligning to TRBD1. The trim removed 4 bases at V and 5 bases at J, leaving 10 bases unmatched. CDR3 length: 16 residues. CDR1 and CDR2 from the germline V gene are SGDLS and YYNGEE. The CDR3 DNA is TGTGCCAGCAGCCCCGGACAGGGGGCCGTGGGAACTGAAGCTTTCTTT. Its translation is CASSPGQGAVGTEAFF.

In regard to this clone: Other DNA sequences in this specimen translate into the identical CDR3. This chain uses TRBV12-3 or TRBV12-4 with TRBJ1-2, with TRBD1 matching 7 bases. This CDR3 region has 12 residues. Trimming took 3 bases from V and 8 from J; bases not matched to a gene: 3. CDR3 protein: CASSFGTDGYTF. The CDR3 bases are TGTGCCAGCAGTTTCGGGACAGACGGCTACACCTTC.

V usage is TRBV5-4 and J usage is TRBJ1-2; tentative D call: TRBD1 (6 bases). The CDR3 contains 15 residues. The V end was cut by 0 bases, the J end by 2 bases, with 11 bases between. The germline V gene encodes CDR1 SGHNT and CDR2 YYREEE (reference sequence). The CDR3 DNA reads TGTGCCAGCAGCTTGGTTGGGGGCAAAAACTATGGCTACACCTTC. Amino acids: CASSLVGGKNYGYTF.

The CDR3 region has the DNA TGTGCCAGCAGTTTAGACCGGGGGTACACTGAAGCTTTCTTT. Translated: CASSLDRGYTEAFF. The genes are TRBV28 and TRBJ1-1, with a weak D call TRBD1 (5 bases). The CDR3 spans 14 residues. Trimming left V 2 bases short and J 3 bases short, with 10 bases between. CDR1 and CDR2 (germline): MDHEN, SYDVKM.